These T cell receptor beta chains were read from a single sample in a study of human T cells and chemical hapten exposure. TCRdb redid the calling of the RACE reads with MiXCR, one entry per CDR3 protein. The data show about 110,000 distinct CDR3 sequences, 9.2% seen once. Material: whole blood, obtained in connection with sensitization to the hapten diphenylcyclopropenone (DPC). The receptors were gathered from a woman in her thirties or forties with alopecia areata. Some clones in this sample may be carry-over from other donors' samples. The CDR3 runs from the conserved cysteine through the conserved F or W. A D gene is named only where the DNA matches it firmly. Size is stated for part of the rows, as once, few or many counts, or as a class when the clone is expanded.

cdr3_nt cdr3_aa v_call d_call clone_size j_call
TGCGCCAGCAGCTTGGAAGGGCCAGGGTATGGCTACACCTTC CASSLEGPGYGYTF TRBV5-1 . many TRBJ1-2
TGTGCCTGGAGTGTACGGGGTTATGGCTACACCTTC CAWSVRGYGYTF TRBV30 . many TRBJ1-2
TGTGCCAGCGGAGTGACAGGGGCTCAGCCCCAGCATTTT CASGVTGAQPQHF TRBV21-1 . . TRBJ1-5
TGTGCCAGCAGTTACGTACAGGGAGAGGCTCAGCCCCAGCATTTT CASSYVQGEAQPQHF TRBV6-2/TRBV6-3 . . TRBJ1-5
TGTGCCAGCAGGGAGGGACAGGCTTCCTACGAGCAGTACTTC CASREGQASYEQYF TRBV2 TRBD1 few TRBJ2-7
TGTGCCAGCAGGGCGGGGGCGGCCTATGGCTACACCTTC CASRAGAAYGYTF TRBV5-6 . many TRBJ1-2
TGCAGCGTGGCCGAACAGGGGGGGACTGGGGCCAACGTCCTGACTTTC CSVAEQGGTGANVLTF TRBV29-1 . many TRBJ2-6
TGTGCCAGCAGACCTGGACAGGGCCGGATATCTACGCAGTATTTT CASRPGQGRISTQYF TRBV6-2/TRBV6-3 TRBD1 . TRBJ2-3
TGCGCCAGCAGCTCCCGGGGGAACACTGAAGCTTTCTTT CASSSRGNTEAFF TRBV5-1 . . TRBJ1-1
TGTGCCAGCAGAAACCGGGACAGGGGGCAGCCCCAGCATTTT CASRNRDRGQPQHF TRBV6-6 TRBD1 many TRBJ1-5
TGTGCCAGCAGGAGGCCCCCCGATACGCAGTATTTT CASRRPPDTQYF TRBV6-1 . few TRBJ2-3
TGTGCCATCAGTGAGCCCACCGGGGGGGCCACGGAGCAGTACTTC CAISEPTGGATEQYF TRBV10-3 TRBD2 few TRBJ2-7
TGTGCCAGCAGCCTCGATCCCATGAACACTGAAGCTTTCTTT CASSLDPMNTEAFF TRBV7-9 . many TRBJ1-1
TGTGCCAGCAGACCCATCAGGGACGGTGGCTACACCTTC CASRPIRDGGYTF TRBV6-2/TRBV6-3 . many TRBJ1-2
TGTGCCAGTAGTAGGGGGCGCGAGGACATTCAGTACTTC CASSRGREDIQYF TRBV19 . many TRBJ2-4
TGCGCCAGCAGCTTGGTCGCTGGACGGGAGGAGACCCAGTACTTC CASSLVAGREETQYF TRBV5-1 . many TRBJ2-5
TGTGCCAGCAGTGGGCAGGCCGGGACCCAGTACTTC CASSGQAGTQYF TRBV2 . many TRBJ2-5
TGCGCCAGCAGCCCGCGGACAGGGTTTATAGGGGAGCTGTTTTTT CASSPRTGFIGELFF TRBV4-1 TRBD1 . TRBJ2-2
TGCAGCGCAACAGGGGGCCTGAGAGAGACCCAGTACTTC CSATGGLRETQYF TRBV29-1 TRBD1 many TRBJ2-5
TGCGCCAGCAGCTTGATCGGGACAGCGGGCCGTTCGAACACCGGGGAGCTGTTTTTT CASSLIGTAGRSNTGELFF TRBV5-1 . . TRBJ2-2
TGTGCCAGCCGGCGAGATCGGGAGCTGTTTTTT CASRRDRELFF TRBV6-1 . many TRBJ2-2
TGCACCAGCAGCCAACATGGGACAGGAAGGCTTTCTCAGCCCCAGCATTTT CTSSQHGTGRLSQPQHF TRBV1 . many TRBJ1-5
TGTGCCAGCAGTCGTCCCCAGGGGATGACCGAGCAGTACTTC CASSRPQGMTEQYF TRBV7-2 . few TRBJ2-7
TGTGCCAGCAGTCCCCCAGGGGAGGGAAACTTTCAGTACTTC CASSPPGEGNFQYF TRBV2 . . TRBJ2-4
TGCGCCAGCAGCTTGAGCAGCAACACCGGGGAGCTGTTTTTT CASSLSSNTGELFF TRBV5-1 . many TRBJ2-2
TGCAGTGCTAGTCCCGGGACAGGATATCAGCCCCAGCATTTT CSASPGTGYQPQHF TRBV20-1 TRBD1 many TRBJ1-5
TGTGCCAGCAGTTACTCAGCGGGGGATTTGCTAACCTACAATGAGCAGTTCTTC CASSYSAGDLLTYNEQFF TRBV6-5 TRBD2 many TRBJ2-1
TGTGCCAGCAGTCAAACGACATTTAGTAATGAAAAACTGTTTTTT CASSQTTFSNEKLFF TRBV6-6 . . TRBJ1-4
TGCAGCGTGAAGGGACTAGAGAGTTCCTACGAGCAGTACTTC CSVKGLESSYEQYF TRBV29-1 TRBD2 few TRBJ2-7
TGTGCCATCAAATCGGATCAGGGTCCCTACGAGCAGTACTTC CAIKSDQGPYEQYF TRBV10-3 . many TRBJ2-7
TGTGCCTGGAATACAGGGGTGGAGCAGCCCCAGCATTTT CAWNTGVEQPQHF TRBV30 TRBD1 many TRBJ1-5
TGTGCCAGCAGTCGTAGCGGGGGGAACTCCTACAATGAGCAGTTCTTC CASSRSGGNSYNEQFF TRBV7-2 TRBD2 few TRBJ2-1
TGCAGTGCTAGGAATCCGGGACAGGGGAATAATTCACCCCTCCACTTT CSARNPGQGNNSPLHF TRBV20-1 TRBD1 few TRBJ1-6
TGTGCCAGCAGATTGGGACAGTTCAAAGATACGCAGTATTTT CASRLGQFKDTQYF TRBV7-2 TRBD1 . TRBJ2-3
TGTGCCAGCAGCCCAGGGGACAGGGTTTCCTACGAGCAGTACTTC CASSPGDRVSYEQYF TRBV6-2/TRBV6-3 TRBD1 few TRBJ2-7
TGCAGCGCTGGACAGGGGCGATGGGGTGAAGCTTTCTTT CSAGQGRWGEAFF TRBV29-1 TRBD1 . TRBJ1-1
TGTGCCAGCAGTTTAGTAGTCCCAGGGGGCGACTACGAGCAGTACTTC CASSLVVPGGDYEQYF TRBV12-3/TRBV12-4 TRBD1 many TRBJ2-7
TGTGCCACCAGTGATCCCCACCGGGGGGAGCTGGTTTTT CATSDPHRGELVF TRBV24-1 TRBD2 many TRBJ2-2
TGTGCCTGGAGTCGAAGGGCTGAAGCTTTCTTT CAWSRRAEAFF TRBV30 . many TRBJ1-1
TGTGCCAGCAGTCATCCGGGACAGGCCTACGAGCAGTACTTC CASSHPGQAYEQYF TRBV6-2/TRBV6-3 TRBD1 many TRBJ2-7
TGTGCCAGCAGACTCGGGACAGCGAACACCGGGGAGCTGTTTTTT CASRLGTANTGELFF TRBV2 TRBD1 . TRBJ2-2
TGTGCCAGCAGCTACCGGCAAAGCTCCTACAATGAGCAGTTCTTC CASSYRQSSYNEQFF TRBV9 . many TRBJ2-1
TGTGCCAGCAGCTTAGGGACTAGCGGGGCCACAGATACGCAGTATTTT CASSLGTSGATDTQYF TRBV11-3 TRBD2 . TRBJ2-3
TGTGCCACCTCCGAACAGCTCCTGGGGGGGTATGGCTACACCTTC CATSEQLLGGYGYTF TRBV2 . many TRBJ1-2
TGTGCCAGCAGTTTCGACAGATTGAACTATGGCTACACCTTC CASSFDRLNYGYTF TRBV27 . many TRBJ1-2
TGTGCCAGCAGCCACTCCCTAGCGGGGAGGTACACAGATACGCAGTATTTT CASSHSLAGRYTDTQYF TRBV6-5 TRBD2 . TRBJ2-3
TGTGCCAGCAGCGTAGCCGACCAGGGAGTATACAATGAGCAGTTCTTC CASSVADQGVYNEQFF TRBV9 . . TRBJ2-1
TGCGCCAGCAGCTTGGGGGGGGCCGAGCAGTACTTC CASSLGGAEQYF TRBV5-1 . few TRBJ2-7